This T cell receptor (beta chain) stems from a study of blood T cell repertoires in COVID-19 (dated by TCRdb to about 2020). Regarding the research as a whole: Samples covering the acute and convalescent phases of COVID-19 were provided by collaborators in the United States, Italy and Spain. Nearly every sample came with metadata listing a de-identified subject ID, COVID-19 status, age in years and sex. The material from the prospective study consisted of cDNA or gDNA derived from T cells, B-cell-depleted T cells, or PBMCs. The repertoires were released in a freely available public database meant as a resource for research on the immune response to SARS-CoV-2. Subjects who had been exposed to COVID-19, were actively infected with it, or had recovered from it provided the deeply sampled blood TCRbeta repertoires that made up the dataset. Where HLA class I and class II types were available, the types were taken from metadata supplied by the sample provider, not from assay-based typing. The samples were drawn from two sources: the first 160 participants of the ongoing ImmuneRACE study, and 1,000 to 1,500 subjects contributed by 6 global collaborators. The research as a whole found: How much clinical and demographic metadata was included differed by source and by participant, and the metadata was provided uncurated.

As for this clone: The antigen it recognizes is unknown. No base qualities exist here, and no much larger clone lies one base off it.

Whole blood was collected in K2EDTA tubes by collaborating institutions according to the institutions' own protocols. For TCRbeta analysis, collaborator samples were shipped as frozen whole blood, as isolated PBMCs, or as DNA extracted from either sample type. TCRbeta CDR3 regions were amplified from genomic DNA by means of the immunoSEQ Assay, a bias-controlled multiplex PCR. As for the original processing: Nucleated cell counts per sample were estimated from amplification of reference gene primers within the assay. To quantify the absolute abundance of each unique TCRbeta CDR3 rearrangement, sequence reads were collapsed and filtered. For each sample, productive Simpson clonality was calculated by taking the square root of Simpson's diversity index across productive rearrangements. TCRdb limited this immuneACCESS table to in-frame rearrangements with V and J called. A share of clones is missing; checked studies link under half to unresolved V genes, and the rest is unexplained. V, J and clone size were drawn from that table, and D and trimming were deduced from the DNA. For this sample there are roughly 140,000 clones; approximately 89% appear just once. The top ten clonotypes cover roughly 28% of the sample.

The germline V end is reduced by 2 bases and the J end by 3 bases; junction bases left unmatched: 0. Taken from cysteine to phenylalanine, the CDR3 has 14 residues. The only DNA kept is the CDR3, 42 bases in frame from the first base. Taken from the germline V gene, the CDR1 and CDR2 loops are MGHDK and SYGVNS. Sequenced input: peripheral blood. The receptor comes from a human donor in a cohort sampled during active COVID-19. This chain is built from TRBV25-1 and TRBJ1-3, with 8 bases aligning to TRBD1. The nucleotide sequence reads TGTGCCAGCAGTGAAACAGGGGGTGGAAACACCATATATTTT. Translated, it gives CASSETGGGNTIYF.